A selection of T cell receptor beta chains follows, all from one sample in a study of coeliac disease. TCRdb keeps only in-frame clones here, not all; method: immunoSEQ multiplex PCR. Altogether approximately 2,800 clones are present, nearly 55% being singletons, with the ten largest covering about 10%. The sequenced sample was intraepithelial lymphocytes from the gut. These receptors originate from a man between 50 and 59 years old with active celiac disease. Each CDR3 is given with its conserved first and last residue. Each record gives: D gene, clone size, J gene, V gene, CDR3 protein, CDR3 DNA. The D gene is left open where the match is weak. Not every row has a clone size; where given, it reads once, few, many or a size class.

TRBD2,.,TRBJ2-7,TRBV11-2,CASSYSGGAGEQYF,TGTGCCAGCAGCTATAGCGGGGGGGCGGGGGAGCAGTACTTC
.,hyperexpanded,TRBJ1-4,TRBV4-1,CASSLGQPGEKLFF,TGCGCCAGCAGCCTAGGACAGCCGGGAGAAAAACTGTTTTTT
TRBD2,.,TRBJ2-3,TRBV4-1,CASSQDLLAGSTDTQYF,TGCGCCAGCAGCCAAGATCTGCTAGCGGGTAGCACAGATACGCAGTATTTT
.,.,TRBJ2-2,TRBV5-1,CASSLAAEGNTGELFF,TGCGCCAGCAGCTTGGCGGCGGAAGGGAACACCGGGGAGCTGTTTTTT
.,.,TRBJ2-5,TRBV7-2,CASSTHSSGETQYF,TGTGCCAGCAGCACCCACTCTTCTGGAGAGACCCAGTACTTC
TRBD2,.,TRBJ2-7,TRBV28,CATRMGLAGAPPFYF,TGTGCCACCCGAATGGGGCTAGCGGGAGCACCCCCGTTCTACTTC
.,.,TRBJ1-5,TRBV2,CASSYDRDQPQHF,TGTGCCAGCAGTTACGACAGAGACCAGCCCCAGCATTTT
.,.,TRBJ2-3,TRBV14,CASSQDLATSTDTQYF,TGTGCCAGCAGCCAAGACCTAGCGACTAGCACAGATACGCAGTATTTT
TRBD2,.,TRBJ2-3,TRBV2,CARSGLAGVADTQYF,TGTGCCAGGTCGGGACTAGCGGGAGTGGCAGATACGCAGTATTTT
.,few,TRBJ1-2,TRBV6-5,CASSYSKGSSYGYTF,TGTGCCAGCAGTTACTCAAAAGGGAGTAGCTATGGCTACACCTTC
.,medium-sized,TRBJ1-1,TRBV12-5,CASGPLTEAFF,TGTGCTAGTGGTCCACTTACTGAAGCTTTCTTT
.,.,TRBJ1-1,TRBV5-4,CASSPTLWNTEAFF,TGTGCCAGCAGTCCCACTCTATGGAACACTGAAGCTTTCTTT
.,.,TRBJ2-1,TRBV6-1,CASSYGRNEQFF,TGTGCCAGCAGTTATGGTCGGAATGAGCAGTTCTTC
TRBD1,.,TRBJ1-2,TRBV5-4,CASRSWDRGRGYTF,TGTGCCAGCAGGTCCTGGGACAGGGGTCGAGGCTACACCTTC
TRBD2,.,TRBJ2-4,TRBV5-4,CASSGGGLASRNIQYF,TGTGCCAGCAGCGGCGGGGGACTAGCGAGTCGAAACATTCAGTACTTC
TRBD2,few,TRBJ2-1,TRBV7-3,CASSLPGLAAEQFF,TGTGCCAGCAGCTTACCGGGACTAGCGGCAGAGCAGTTCTTC
.,.,TRBJ2-1,TRBV4-1,CASSPHGAGRDSSYNEQFF,TGCGCCAGCAGCCCCCACGGGGCCGGGAGAGATAGCTCCTACAATGAGCAGTTCTTC
.,large,TRBJ2-2,TRBV9,CASSPSPGTANTGELFF,TGTGCCAGCAGCCCTAGCCCCGGGACTGCGAACACCGGGGAGCTGTTTTTT
TRBD1,few,TRBJ2-3,TRBV11-3,CASSSWRTGDRTDTQYF,TGTGCCAGCAGCTCCTGGCGGACAGGGGATCGCACAGATACGCAGTATTTT
.,once,TRBJ1-2,TRBV5-8,CASSRLRGSNYGYTF,TGTGCCAGCAGCCGCCTAAGAGGGTCTAACTATGGCTACACCTTC
.,few,TRBJ2-3,TRBV21-1,CASSHQPASGGGADTQYF,TGTGCCAGCAGCCACCAACCGGCTAGCGGGGGAGGGGCAGATACGCAGTATTTT
.,.,TRBJ1-1,TRBV5-5,CASSPRDTEAFF,TGTGCCAGCAGCCCCCGGGACACTGAAGCTTTCTTT
.,few,TRBJ1-3,TRBV6-1,CASSSVYLGNTIYF,TGTGCCAGCAGCTCAGTGTATCTCGGAAACACCATATATTTT
TRBD1,.,TRBJ2-3,TRBV4-2,CASSQGQGAGTDTQYF,TGTGCCAGCAGCCAAGGACAGGGGGCAGGTACAGATACGCAGTATTTT
.,few,TRBJ1-1,TRBV7-2,CASSFLAGGGTEAFF,TGTGCCAGCAGCTTCCTGGCCGGGGGGGGGACTGAAGCTTTCTTT
.,.,TRBJ2-3,TRBV21-1,CASSYSDTQYF,TGTGCCAGCAGTTACTCGGATACGCAGTATTTT
.,.,TRBJ2-6,TRBV12-1,CASSVRRQSRANVLTF,TGTGCCAGCAGCGTCCGAAGACAAAGTCGGGCCAACGTCCTGACTTTC
.,.,TRBJ2-7,TRBV7-9,CASSLYGGAVFNEQYF,TGTGCCAGCAGCCTCTATGGTGGGGCAGTCTTTAACGAGCAGTACTTC
.,.,TRBJ1-1,TRBV19,CASSIGDMNTEAFF,TGTGCCAGTAGTATAGGGGACATGAACACTGAAGCTTTCTTT
TRBD2,few,TRBJ2-3,TRBV9,CASSVEGLASVSSTDTQYF,TGTGCCAGCAGCGTAGAAGGACTAGCGTCGGTCTCTAGCACAGATACGCAGTATTTT
.,.,TRBJ2-5,TRBV11-1,CASSLTETQYF,TGTGCCAGCAGCTTAACTGAGACCCAGTACTTC
TRBD2,.,TRBJ2-5,TRBV27,CASSPEASGGVETQYF,TGTGCCAGCAGCCCCGAAGCTAGCGGGGGGGTCGAGACCCAGTACTTC
.,.,TRBJ1-3,TRBV20-1,CSARAVNTIYF,TGCAGTGCCAGAGCAGTTAACACCATATATTTT
.,.,TRBJ1-1,TRBV19,CASSPTRTEAFF,TGTGCCAGTAGTCCCACGAGGACTGAAGCTTTCTTT
.,once,TRBJ1-4,TRBV30,CAWTGGRTNEKLFF,TGTGCCTGGACAGGAGGGCGGACTAATGAAAAACTGTTTTTT
TRBD1,.,TRBJ2-5,TRBV9,CASSPGTGEETQYF,TGTGCCAGCAGCCCCGGGACAGGGGAAGAGACCCAGTACTTC
TRBD2,.,TRBJ2-7,TRBV6-1,CASSEALSREGLFYEQYF,TGTGCCAGCAGTGAAGCGTTAAGTCGGGAGGGTCTATTCTACGAGCAGTACTTC
.,.,TRBJ2-5,TRBV6-5,CASSPPGGETQYF,TGTGCCAGCAGCCCCCCAGGGGGGGAGACCCAGTACTTC
TRBD2,.,TRBJ2-7,TRBV6-1,CASRPTSSYEQYF,TGTGCCTCCCGCCCGACTAGCAGCTACGAGCAGTACTTC
.,.,TRBJ1-4,TRBV4-3,CASSLGQPGEKLFF,TGCGCCAGCAGCCTAGGACAGCCGGGAGAAAAACTGTTTTTT
.,once,TRBJ2-1,TRBV2,CASSDMQGEQFF,TGTGCCAGCAGTGACATGCAGGGTGAGCAGTTCTTC
.,.,TRBJ2-5,TRBV5-6,CASSLVLLQETQYF,TGTGCCAGCAGCTTGGTTCTCCTCCAAGAGACCCAGTACTTC
TRBD1,.,TRBJ1-1,TRBV5-1,CASSPGQAGTEAFF,TGCGCCAGCAGCCCGGGACAGGCGGGCACTGAAGCTTTCTTT
TRBD1,.,TRBJ2-7,TRBV27,CASSLPGGREQYF,TGTGCCAGCAGTCTACCAGGGGGTCGCGAGCAGTACTTC
TRBD1,.,TRBJ1-5,TRBV27,CASSPYTGGSGQPQHF,TGTGCCAGCAGTCCCTATACAGGGGGCTCAGGTCAGCCCCAGCATTTT
.,few,TRBJ1-2,TRBV5-4,CASSAGGSPFYGYTF,TGTGCCAGCTCCGCGGGGGGGTCTCCTTTCTATGGCTACACCTTC
TRBD1,.,TRBJ1-5,TRBV10-3,CAIRDTGGFNQPQHF,TGTGCCATCAGGGATACAGGGGGCTTCAATCAGCCCCAGCATTTT
.,.,TRBJ1-5,TRBV28,CASSLFGSVGENQPQHF,TGTGCCAGCAGTTTGTTTGGTAGTGTTGGGGAGAATCAGCCCCAGCATTTT
.,.,TRBJ2-7,TRBV14,CASSQMGGAGNYEQYF,TGTGCCAGCAGCCAAATGGGCGGGGCAGGGAACTACGAGCAGTACTTC
.,few,TRBJ2-3,TRBV7-8,CASSLAWASSGPDTQYF,TGTGCCAGCAGCTTAGCGTGGGCTAGCTCCGGTCCCGATACGCAGTATTTT
.,.,TRBJ1-2,TRBV5-4,CASSLSWADYGYTF,TGTGCCAGCAGCTTGTCATGGGCTGACTATGGCTACACCTTC
.,.,TRBJ2-5,TRBV7-9,CASSLGGGGLQETQYF,TGTGCCAGCAGCTTGGGGGGCGGGGGTCTCCAAGAGACCCAGTACTTC
.,once,TRBJ1-1,TRBV11-2,CASSLVSHFEAFF,TGTGCCAGCAGCTTAGTGTCGCACTTTGAAGCTTTCTTT